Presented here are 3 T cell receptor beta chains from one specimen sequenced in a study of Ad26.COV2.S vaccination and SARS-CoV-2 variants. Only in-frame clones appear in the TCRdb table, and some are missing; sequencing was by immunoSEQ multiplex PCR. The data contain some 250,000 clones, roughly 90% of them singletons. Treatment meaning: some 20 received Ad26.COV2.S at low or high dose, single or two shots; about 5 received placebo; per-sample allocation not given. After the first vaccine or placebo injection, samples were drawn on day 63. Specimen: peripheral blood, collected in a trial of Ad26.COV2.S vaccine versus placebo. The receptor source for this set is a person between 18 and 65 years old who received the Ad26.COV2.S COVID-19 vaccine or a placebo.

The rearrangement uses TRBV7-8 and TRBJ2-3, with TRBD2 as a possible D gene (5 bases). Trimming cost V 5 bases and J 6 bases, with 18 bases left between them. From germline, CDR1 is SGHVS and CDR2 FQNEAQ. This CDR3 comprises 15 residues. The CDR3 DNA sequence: TGTGCCAGCAGCCCCCCAGCCGGGGTCTCCGATACGCAGTATTTT. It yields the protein CASSPPAGVSDTQYF.

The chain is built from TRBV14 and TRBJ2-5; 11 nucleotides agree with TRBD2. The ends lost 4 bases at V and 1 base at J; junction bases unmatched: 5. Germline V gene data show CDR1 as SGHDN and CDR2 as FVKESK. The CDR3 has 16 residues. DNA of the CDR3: TGTGCCAGCAGCCGCCGTGGACTAGCGGGCCAAGAGACCCAGTACTTC. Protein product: CASSRRGLAGQETQYF.

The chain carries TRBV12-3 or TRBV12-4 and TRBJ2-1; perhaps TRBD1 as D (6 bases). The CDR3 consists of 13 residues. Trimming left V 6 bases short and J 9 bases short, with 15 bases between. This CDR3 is CASSTGTMIEQFF. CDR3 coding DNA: TGTGCCAGCAGCACCGGGACAATGATTGAGCAGTTCTTC.